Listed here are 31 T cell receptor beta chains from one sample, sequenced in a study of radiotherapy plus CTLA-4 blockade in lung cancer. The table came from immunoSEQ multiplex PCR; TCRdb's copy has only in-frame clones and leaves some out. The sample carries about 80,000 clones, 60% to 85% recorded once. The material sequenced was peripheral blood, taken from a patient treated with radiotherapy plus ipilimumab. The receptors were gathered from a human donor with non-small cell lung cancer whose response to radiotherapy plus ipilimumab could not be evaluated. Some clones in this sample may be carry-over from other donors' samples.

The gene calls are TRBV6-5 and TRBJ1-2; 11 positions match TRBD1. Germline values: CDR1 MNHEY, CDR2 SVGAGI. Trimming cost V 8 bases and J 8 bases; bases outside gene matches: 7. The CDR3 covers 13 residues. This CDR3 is CASRTGGLGGYTF. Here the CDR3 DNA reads TGTGCCAGCCGGACAGGGGGCCTGGGGGGCTACACCTTC.

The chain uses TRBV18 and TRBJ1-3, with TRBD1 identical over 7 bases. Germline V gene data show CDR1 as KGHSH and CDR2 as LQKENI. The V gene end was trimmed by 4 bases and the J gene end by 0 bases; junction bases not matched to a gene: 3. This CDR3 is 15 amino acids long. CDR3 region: CASSLGQNSGNTIYF. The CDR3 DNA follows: TGTGCCAGCTCACTGGGACAGAACTCTGGAAACACCATATATTTT.

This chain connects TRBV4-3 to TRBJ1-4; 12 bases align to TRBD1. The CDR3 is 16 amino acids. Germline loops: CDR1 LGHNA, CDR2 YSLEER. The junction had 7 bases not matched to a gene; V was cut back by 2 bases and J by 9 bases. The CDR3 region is CASSQPTRDRGQKLFF. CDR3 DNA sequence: TGCGCCAGCAGCCAACCAACCCGGGACAGGGGGCAAAAACTGTTTTTT.

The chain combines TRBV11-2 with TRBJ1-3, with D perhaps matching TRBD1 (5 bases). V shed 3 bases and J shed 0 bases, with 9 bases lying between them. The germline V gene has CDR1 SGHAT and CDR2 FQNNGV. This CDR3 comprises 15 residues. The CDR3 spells CASSFDSTSGNTIYF. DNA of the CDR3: TGTGCCAGCAGCTTTGACAGTACCTCTGGAAACACCATATATTTT.

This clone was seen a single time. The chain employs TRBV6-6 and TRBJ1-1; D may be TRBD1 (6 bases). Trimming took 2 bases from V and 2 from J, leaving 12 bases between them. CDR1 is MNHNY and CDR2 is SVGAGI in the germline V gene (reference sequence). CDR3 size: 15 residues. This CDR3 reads CASSYGGALNTEAFF. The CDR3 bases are TGTGCCAGCAGTTACGGGGGGGCCCTCAACACTGAAGCTTTCTTT.

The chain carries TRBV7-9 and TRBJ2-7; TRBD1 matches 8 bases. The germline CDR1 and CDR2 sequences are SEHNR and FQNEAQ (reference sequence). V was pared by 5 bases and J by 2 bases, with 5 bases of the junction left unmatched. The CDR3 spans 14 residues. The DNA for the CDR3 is TGTGCCAGCAGCACACAGGGGGATACCTACGAGCAGTACTTC. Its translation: CASSTQGDTYEQYF.

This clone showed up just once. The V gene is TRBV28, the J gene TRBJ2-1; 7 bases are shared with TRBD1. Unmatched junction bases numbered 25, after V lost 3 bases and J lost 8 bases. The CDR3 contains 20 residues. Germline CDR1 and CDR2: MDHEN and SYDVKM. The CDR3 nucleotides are TGTGCCAGCAGTTTGGGGCTAGTGGTCCTGACAGGGAAGGGCGTACATGAGCAGTTCTTC. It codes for CASSLGLVVLTGKGVHEQFF.

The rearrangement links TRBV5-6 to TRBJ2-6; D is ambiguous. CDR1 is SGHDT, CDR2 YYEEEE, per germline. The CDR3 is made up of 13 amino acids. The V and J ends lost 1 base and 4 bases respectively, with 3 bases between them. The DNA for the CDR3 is TGTGCCAGCAGCTTGTCGGGGGCCAACGTCCTGACTTTC. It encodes CASSLSGANVLTF.

DNA of the CDR3: TGTGCCACCAGCAGCTTGGGGGCAGGGGCTGGAAACACCATATATTTT. Protein: CATSSLGAGAGNTIYF. The V call is TRBV15, the J call TRBJ1-3, with D possibly TRBD1 on 6 matching bases. V dropped 3 bases and J dropped 2 bases, with 14 bases sitting between them. The CDR3 contains 16 residues. Germline loops: CDR1 LNHNV, CDR2 YYDKDF (reference sequence).

The CDR3 DNA sequence: TGTGCCAGCAGTCCGCGGGGGACTCCTAATGAGCAGTTCTTC. Its translation is CASSPRGTPNEQFF. V and J are TRBV2 and TRBJ2-1; 7 bases match TRBD2. The CDR3 extends over 14 amino acids. The germline V gene has CDR1 SNHLY and CDR2 FYNNEI. The trim removed 5 bases at V and 7 bases at J, leaving 8 bases unmatched.

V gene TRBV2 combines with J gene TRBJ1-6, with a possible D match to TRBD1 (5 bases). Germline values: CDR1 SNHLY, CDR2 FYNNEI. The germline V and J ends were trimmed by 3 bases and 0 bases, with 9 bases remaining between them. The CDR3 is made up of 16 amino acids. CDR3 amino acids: CASSDRTGSYNSPLHF. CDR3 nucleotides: TGTGCCAGCAGTGACCGTACAGGCTCCTATAATTCACCCCTCCACTTT. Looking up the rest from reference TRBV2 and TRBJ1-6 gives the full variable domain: EPEVTQTPSHQVTQMGQEVILRCVPISNHLYFYWYRQILGQKVEFLVSFYNNEISEKSEIFDDQFSVERPDGSNFTLKIRSTKLEDSAMYFCASSDRTGSYNSPLHFGNGTRLTVT.

The CDR3 reads CASSLVAGNNSPLHF. CDR3 nucleotides: TGCGCCAGCAGCTTGGTGGCAGGGAATAATTCACCCCTCCACTTT. V is TRBV5-1 and J is TRBJ1-6; maybe TRBD1 (5 bases). This CDR3 is built from 15 residues. CDR1 and CDR2 (germline): SGHRS, YFSETQ. Trimming cost V 0 bases and J 5 bases, with 9 bases left between them.

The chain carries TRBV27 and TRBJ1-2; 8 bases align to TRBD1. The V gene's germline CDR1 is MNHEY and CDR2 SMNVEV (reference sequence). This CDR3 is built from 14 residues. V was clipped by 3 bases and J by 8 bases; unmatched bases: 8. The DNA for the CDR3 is TGTGCCAGCAGTTTCAACCAGGGGGCAAGGGGCTACACCTTC. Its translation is CASSFNQGARGYTF.

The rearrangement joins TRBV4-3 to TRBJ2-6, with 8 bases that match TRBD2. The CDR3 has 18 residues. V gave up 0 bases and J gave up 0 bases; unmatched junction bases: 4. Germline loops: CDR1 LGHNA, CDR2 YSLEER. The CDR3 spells CASSQEAGALSGANVLTF. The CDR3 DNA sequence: TGCGCCAGCAGCCAAGAAGCGGGGGCTCTCTCTGGGGCCAACGTCCTGACTTTC.

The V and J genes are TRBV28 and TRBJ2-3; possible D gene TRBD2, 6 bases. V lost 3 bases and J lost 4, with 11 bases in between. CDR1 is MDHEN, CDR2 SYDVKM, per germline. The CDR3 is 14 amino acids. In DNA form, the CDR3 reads TGTGCCAGCAGTTTTTTGTCTAGCGCAGATACGCAGTATTTT. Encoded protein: CASSFLSSADTQYF.

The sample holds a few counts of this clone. CDR3 loop: CASSSDTEAFF. CDR3 in DNA: TGTGCCAGCAGCTCCGACACTGAAGCTTTCTTT. The rearrangement links TRBV7-9 to TRBJ1-1; D not certain. Per the germline V gene, CDR1 is SEHNR and CDR2 is FQNEAQ (reference sequence). The CDR3 extends over 11 amino acids. V was shortened by 4 bases and J by 3 bases, with 3 bases between the two germline ends.

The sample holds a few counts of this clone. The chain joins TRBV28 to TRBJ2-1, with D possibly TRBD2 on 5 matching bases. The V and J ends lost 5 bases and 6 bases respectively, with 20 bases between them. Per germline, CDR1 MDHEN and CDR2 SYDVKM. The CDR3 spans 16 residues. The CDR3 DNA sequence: TGTGCCAGCAGTCCTCCCCCGGGGTCTCCGGGCAATGAGCAGTTCTTC. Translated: CASSPPPGSPGNEQFF.

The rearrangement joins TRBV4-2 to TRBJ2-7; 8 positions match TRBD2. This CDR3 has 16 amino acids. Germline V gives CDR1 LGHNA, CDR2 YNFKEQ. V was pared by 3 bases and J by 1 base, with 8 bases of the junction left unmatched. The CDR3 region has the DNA TGTGCCAGCAGCCATTATCCGGGACTAGTATCCTACGAGCAGTACTTC. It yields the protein CASSHYPGLVSYEQYF.

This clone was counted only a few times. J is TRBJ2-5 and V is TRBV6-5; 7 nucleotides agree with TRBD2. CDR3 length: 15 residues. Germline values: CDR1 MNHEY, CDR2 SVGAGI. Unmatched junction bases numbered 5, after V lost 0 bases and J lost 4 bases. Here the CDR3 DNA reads TGTGCCAGCAGTTACTCGGGGGGGACGGGAGAGACCCAGTACTTC. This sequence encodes CASSYSGGTGETQYF.

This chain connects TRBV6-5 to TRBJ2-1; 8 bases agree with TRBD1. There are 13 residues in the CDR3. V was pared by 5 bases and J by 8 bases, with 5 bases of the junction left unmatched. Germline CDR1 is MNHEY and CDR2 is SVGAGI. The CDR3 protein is CASSPGGEYEQFF. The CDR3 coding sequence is TGTGCCAGCAGTCCAGGGGGCGAATATGAGCAGTTCTTC.

CDR3 amino acids: CASKMGDREAGYTF. CDR3 bases: TGTGCCAGTAAAATGGGGGACAGGGAGGCTGGCTACACCTTC. The chain joins TRBV19 to TRBJ1-2, with 9 bases lining up with TRBD1. The CDR3 sequence is 14 residues long. Germline CDR1 LNHDA, CDR2 SQIVND (reference sequence). V lost 7 bases, J lost 7 bases, and 10 bases stayed unmatched.

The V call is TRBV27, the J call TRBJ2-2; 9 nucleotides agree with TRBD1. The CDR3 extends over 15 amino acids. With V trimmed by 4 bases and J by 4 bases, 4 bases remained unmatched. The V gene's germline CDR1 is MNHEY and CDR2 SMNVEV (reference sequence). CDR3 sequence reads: CASSWGQGATGELFF. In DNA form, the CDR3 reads TGTGCCAGCAGTTGGGGACAGGGTGCCACCGGGGAGCTGTTTTTT.

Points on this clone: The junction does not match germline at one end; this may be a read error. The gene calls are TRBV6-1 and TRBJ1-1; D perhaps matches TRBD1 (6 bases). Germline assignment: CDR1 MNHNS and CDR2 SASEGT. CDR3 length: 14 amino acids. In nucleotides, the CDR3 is TGTGCCAGCAGTGACTTCCAGGGGAACAATGAAGCTTTCTTT. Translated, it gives CASSDFQGNNEAFF.

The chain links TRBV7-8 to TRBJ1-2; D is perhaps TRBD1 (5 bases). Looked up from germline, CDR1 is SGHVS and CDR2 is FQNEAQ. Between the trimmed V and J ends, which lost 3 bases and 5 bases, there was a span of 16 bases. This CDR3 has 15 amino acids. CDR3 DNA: TGTGCCAGCAGCTTGTCGGGTAGGGGCGAATATGGCTACACCTTC. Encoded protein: CASSLSGRGEYGYTF.

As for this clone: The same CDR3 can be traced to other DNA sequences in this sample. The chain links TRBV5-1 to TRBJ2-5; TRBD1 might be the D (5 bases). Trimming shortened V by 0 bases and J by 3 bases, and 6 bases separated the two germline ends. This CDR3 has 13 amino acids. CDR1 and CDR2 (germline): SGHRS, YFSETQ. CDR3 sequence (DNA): TGCGCCAGCAGCTTGGCAGGGAAAGAGACCCAGTACTTC. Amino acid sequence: CASSLAGKETQYF.

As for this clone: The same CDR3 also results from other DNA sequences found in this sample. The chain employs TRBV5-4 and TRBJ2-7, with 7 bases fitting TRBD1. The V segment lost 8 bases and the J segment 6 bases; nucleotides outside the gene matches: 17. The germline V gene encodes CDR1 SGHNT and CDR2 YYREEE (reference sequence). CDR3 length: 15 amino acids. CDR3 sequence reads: CASSRPGTVGAEQYF. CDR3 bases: TGTGCCAGTAGCCGACCCGGGACAGTAGGTGCCGAGCAGTACTTC.

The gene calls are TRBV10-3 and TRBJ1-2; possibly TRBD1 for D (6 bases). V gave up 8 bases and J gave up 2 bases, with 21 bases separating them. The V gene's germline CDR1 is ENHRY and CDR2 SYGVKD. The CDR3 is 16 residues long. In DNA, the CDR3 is TGTGCCATCGGGGCAAACCGGGACATTAGGAACTATGGCTACACCTTC. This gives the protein CAIGANRDIRNYGYTF.

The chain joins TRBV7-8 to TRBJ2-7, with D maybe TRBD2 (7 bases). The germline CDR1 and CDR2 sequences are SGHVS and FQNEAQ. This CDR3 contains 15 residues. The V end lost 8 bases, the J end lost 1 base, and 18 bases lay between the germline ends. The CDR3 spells CASRRGADGSYEQYF. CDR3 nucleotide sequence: TGTGCCAGCCGTCGGGGGGCGGACGGATCCTACGAGCAGTACTTC. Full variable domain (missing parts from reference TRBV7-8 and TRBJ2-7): GAGVSQSPRYKVAKRGQDVALRCDPISGHVSLFWYQQALGQGPEFLTYFQNEAQLDKSGLPSDRFFAERPEGSVSTLKIQRTQQEDSAVYLCASRRGADGSYEQYFGPGTRLTVT.

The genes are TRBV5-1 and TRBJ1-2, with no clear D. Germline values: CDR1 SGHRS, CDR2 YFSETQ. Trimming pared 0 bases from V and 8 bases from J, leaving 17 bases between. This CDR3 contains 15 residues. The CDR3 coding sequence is TGCGCCAGCAGCTTGGGAGCGGCAACCCAAGGAGGCTACACCTTC. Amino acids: CASSLGAATQGGYTF.

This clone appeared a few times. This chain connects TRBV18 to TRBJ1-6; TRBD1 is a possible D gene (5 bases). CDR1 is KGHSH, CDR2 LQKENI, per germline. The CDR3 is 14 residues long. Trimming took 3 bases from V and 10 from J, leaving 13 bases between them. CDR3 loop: CASSPDIGKSPLHF. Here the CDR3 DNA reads TGTGCCAGCTCACCGGACATAGGAAAATCACCCCTCCACTTT.

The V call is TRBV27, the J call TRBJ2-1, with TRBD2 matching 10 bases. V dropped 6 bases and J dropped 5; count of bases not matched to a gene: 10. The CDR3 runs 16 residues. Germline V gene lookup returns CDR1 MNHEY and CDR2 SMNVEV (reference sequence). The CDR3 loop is CASRPGASGGNNEQFF. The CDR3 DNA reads TGTGCCAGCAGGCCCGGGGCTAGCGGGGGAAACAATGAGCAGTTCTTC.